The present entry profiles one T cell receptor (beta chain) with its context. Its antigen is undetermined. This sample is part of a study of a mutant IDH1 vaccine in newly diagnosed glioma. Study-level information: Each patient was administered eight vaccinations, scheduled in weeks 1, 3, 5, 7, 11, 15, 19 and 23. Therapy received beforehand was radiotherapy, temozolomide, or both, with most patients given both.

From germline, CDR1 is SGHAT and CDR2 FQNNGV. Trimming shortened V by 8 bases and J by 4 bases, and 3 bases separated the two germline ends. This CDR3 has 11 residues. Using immunoSEQ multiplex PCR, the repertoire was profiled, and TCRdb retains in-frame clones only, with some absent. Of about 40,000 clones in the sample, roughly 92% were seen once. Time point in this sample: week 5, during vaccination. Topical imiquimod was applied with each vaccine dose, which held 300 ug of mutant IDH1 20-mer peptide. The TCR originated in a man between 50 and 59 years old with glioma. The chain links TRBV11-2 to TRBJ2-6; D remains unclear. The sequencing used PBMCs, collected from a glioma patient whose treatment included an IDH1 peptide vaccine. Here the CDR3 reads CASEGANVLTF. Written as DNA, the CDR3 is TGTGCCAGCGAAGGGGCCAACGTCCTGACTTTC.